A selection of T cell receptor beta chains follows, all from one sample in a study of T cells in Graves' hyperthyroidism and ophthalmopathy. TCRdb reprocessed the multiplex PCR reads via MiXCR and lists one record per CDR3 protein. This sample has 700,000 to 850,000 distinct CDR3 sequences; around 40% occur once, and the top ten carry less than 35%. Input material: blood. These receptors originate from a woman aged 40-49 years with Graves' hyperthyroidism. Each CDR3 is given with its conserved first and last residue. The order of the fields is D gene, clone size, CDR3 length, V gene, J gene, CDR3 protein, CDR3 DNA. D genes are given only for firm matches. Some rows have no size entry. The others give once, few or many, or a class for an expanded clone.

D gene: NA; clone size: many; CDR3 length: 14; V gene: TRBV7-9; J gene: TRBJ1-5; CDR3 protein: CASSLVGENQPQHF; CDR3 DNA: TGTGCCAGCAGCTTAGTGGGGGAAAATCAGCCCCAGCATTTT
D gene: NA; clone size: few; CDR3 length: 14; V gene: TRBV19; J gene: TRBJ1-1; CDR3 protein: CASHRGPDDTEAFF; CDR3 DNA: TGTGCCAGTCACCGGGGCCCTGATGACACTGAAGCTTTCTTT
D gene: TRBD2; clone size: NA; CDR3 length: 13; V gene: TRBV7-9; J gene: TRBJ2-7; CDR3 protein: CASSGTSGVEQYF; CDR3 DNA: TGTGCCAGCAGCGGGACTAGCGGGGTCGAGCAGTACTTC
D gene: NA; clone size: many; CDR3 length: 14; V gene: TRBV7-9; J gene: TRBJ1-1; CDR3 protein: CASDPGRMNTEAFF; CDR3 DNA: TGTGCCAGCGACCCCGGACGGATGAACACTGAAGCTTTCTTT
D gene: TRBD1; clone size: few; CDR3 length: 15; V gene: TRBV5-1; J gene: TRBJ1-1; CDR3 protein: CASSLADRASTEAFF; CDR3 DNA: TGCGCCAGCAGCTTGGCGGACAGGGCGAGCACTGAAGCTTTCTTT
D gene: NA; clone size: many; CDR3 length: 13; V gene: TRBV5-6; J gene: TRBJ1-2; CDR3 protein: CASTLQTDYGYTF; CDR3 DNA: TGTGCCAGCACCCTACAAACGGACTATGGCTACACCTTC
D gene: NA; clone size: NA; CDR3 length: 15; V gene: TRBV4-1; J gene: TRBJ1-3; CDR3 protein: CASSQDLPPGNTIYF; CDR3 DNA: TGCGCCAGCAGCCAAGATCTGCCTCCTGGTAACACCATATATTTT
D gene: NA; clone size: many; CDR3 length: 13; V gene: TRBV27; J gene: TRBJ1-2; CDR3 protein: CASSLSVNYGYTF; CDR3 DNA: TGTGCCAGCAGTTTATCGGTGAACTATGGCTACACCTTC
D gene: TRBD2; clone size: NA; CDR3 length: 14; V gene: TRBV20-1; J gene: TRBJ2-3; CDR3 protein: CSASGTISTDTQYF; CDR3 DNA: TGCAGTGCTAGCGGGACTATCAGCACAGATACGCAGTATTTT
D gene: NA; clone size: NA; CDR3 length: 13; V gene: TRBV29-1; J gene: TRBJ1-1; CDR3 protein: CSSSTEMNTEAFF; CDR3 DNA: TGCAGCAGTTCGACGGAAATGAACACTGAAGCTTTCTTT
D gene: NA; clone size: NA; CDR3 length: 13; V gene: TRBV13; J gene: TRBJ2-3; CDR3 protein: CASSGTHTDTQYF; CDR3 DNA: TGTGCCAGCAGCGGGACTCACACAGATACGCAGTATTTT
D gene: NA; clone size: many; CDR3 length: 15; V gene: TRBV7-9; J gene: TRBJ1-2; CDR3 protein: CASSPGWRANYGYTF; CDR3 DNA: TGTGCCAGCAGCCCCGGGTGGCGAGCTAACTATGGCTACACCTTC
D gene: NA; clone size: NA; CDR3 length: 14; V gene: TRBV19; J gene: TRBJ1-5; CDR3 protein: CASSFGVGAQPQHF; CDR3 DNA: TGTGCCAGCAGTTTCGGGGTCGGGGCTCAGCCCCAGCATTTT
D gene: TRBD1; clone size: NA; CDR3 length: 15; V gene: TRBV7-2; J gene: TRBJ2-5; CDR3 protein: CTSSTGTGSGETQYF; CDR3 DNA: TGCACCAGCAGCACTGGGACAGGGTCAGGGGAGACCCAGTACTTC
D gene: NA; clone size: many; CDR3 length: 13; V gene: TRBV29-1; J gene: TRBJ1-1; CDR3 protein: CSVGGFGNTEAFF; CDR3 DNA: TGCAGCGTTGGGGGATTCGGGAACACTGAAGCTTTCTTT
D gene: NA; clone size: NA; CDR3 length: 14; V gene: TRBV7-9; J gene: TRBJ1-1; CDR3 protein: CASSLARGWTEAFF; CDR3 DNA: TGTGCCAGCAGCTTAGCCCGGGGCTGGACTGAAGCTTTCTTT
D gene: NA; clone size: few; CDR3 length: 15; V gene: TRBV5-1; J gene: TRBJ1-3; CDR3 protein: CASSLAGGPGNTIYF; CDR3 DNA: TGCGCCAGCAGCTTGGCCGGGGGACCTGGAAACACCATATATTTT
D gene: NA; clone size: few; CDR3 length: 14; V gene: TRBV6-2/TRBV6-3; J gene: TRBJ2-5; CDR3 protein: CASSGTGSPETQYF; CDR3 DNA: TGTGCCAGCAGTGGTACAGGCAGCCCAGAGACCCAGTACTTC
D gene: NA; clone size: few; CDR3 length: 14; V gene: TRBV19; J gene: TRBJ2-7; CDR3 protein: CASSPGIFLGEQYF; CDR3 DNA: TGTGCCAGTAGTCCGGGGATATTCCTGGGCGAGCAGTACTTC
D gene: NA; clone size: few; CDR3 length: 14; V gene: TRBV5-4; J gene: TRBJ1-6; CDR3 protein: CASRVGDLISPLHF; CDR3 DNA: TGTGCCAGCAGAGTAGGGGATTTAATTTCACCCCTCCACTTT
D gene: TRBD1; clone size: NA; CDR3 length: 14; V gene: TRBV15; J gene: TRBJ1-1; CDR3 protein: CATSRGQGITEAFF; CDR3 DNA: TGTGCCACCAGCAGAGGACAGGGGATCACTGAAGCTTTCTTT
D gene: NA; clone size: few; CDR3 length: 16; V gene: TRBV10-3; J gene: TRBJ2-6; CDR3 protein: CASRTWWGSGANVLTF; CDR3 DNA: TGTGCCAGCAGGACCTGGTGGGGTAGTGGGGCCAACGTCCTGACTTTC
D gene: NA; clone size: NA; CDR3 length: 13; V gene: TRBV20-1; J gene: TRBJ2-5; CDR3 protein: CSARRLAKETQYF; CDR3 DNA: TGCAGTGCTAGACGGTTGGCCAAAGAGACCCAGTACTTC
D gene: NA; clone size: NA; CDR3 length: 13; V gene: TRBV20-1; J gene: TRBJ2-7; CDR3 protein: CSAPRGVSYEQYF; CDR3 DNA: TGCAGTGCTCCCCGCGGGGTCTCCTACGAGCAGTACTTC
D gene: NA; clone size: many; CDR3 length: 13; V gene: TRBV7-2; J gene: TRBJ2-7; CDR3 protein: CASSPRSSYEQYF; CDR3 DNA: TGTGCCAGCAGCCCTCGGTCCTCCTACGAGCAGTACTTC
D gene: NA; clone size: NA; CDR3 length: 14; V gene: TRBV9; J gene: TRBJ2-5; CDR3 protein: CASSVVPGSRTQYF; CDR3 DNA: TGTGCCAGCAGCGTGGTCCCCGGGAGTCGGACCCAGTACTTC
D gene: NA; clone size: few; CDR3 length: 12; V gene: TRBV6-2/TRBV6-3; J gene: TRBJ2-7; CDR3 protein: CASSQGYREQYF; CDR3 DNA: TGTGCCAGCAGCCAGGGATATCGGGAGCAGTACTTC
D gene: TRBD1; clone size: many; CDR3 length: 15; V gene: TRBV7-6; J gene: TRBJ1-1; CDR3 protein: CASSLQGRMNTEAFF; CDR3 DNA: TGTGCCAGCAGCCTACAGGGGAGAATGAACACTGAAGCTTTCTTT
D gene: NA; clone size: NA; CDR3 length: 11; V gene: TRBV7-9; J gene: TRBJ1-6; CDR3 protein: CASSYRKALHF; CDR3 DNA: TGTGCCAGCAGCTACCGTAAGGCCCTCCACTTT
D gene: NA; clone size: NA; CDR3 length: 14; V gene: TRBV6-4; J gene: TRBJ1-2; CDR3 protein: CASSQTRDILRYTF; CDR3 DNA: TGTGCCAGCAGCCAGACTAGGGACATATTGCGGTACACCTTC
D gene: TRBD1; clone size: few; CDR3 length: 14; V gene: TRBV6-1; J gene: TRBJ2-7; CDR3 protein: CASSDETGFYEQYF; CDR3 DNA: TGTGCCAGCAGTGACGAGACAGGGTTCTACGAGCAGTACTTC
D gene: NA; clone size: NA; CDR3 length: 17; V gene: TRBV7-8; J gene: TRBJ1-5; CDR3 protein: CASSRLGGDYSNQPQHF; CDR3 DNA: TGTGCCAGCAGCCGCCTAGGGGGGGATTATAGCAATCAGCCCCAGCATTTT
D gene: TRBD2; clone size: many; CDR3 length: 16; V gene: TRBV2; J gene: TRBJ2-1; CDR3 protein: CASSLNGVAGGREQFF; CDR3 DNA: TGTGCCAGCAGCCTAAATGGGGTAGCGGGGGGGCGTGAGCAGTTCTTC
D gene: NA; clone size: many; CDR3 length: 14; V gene: TRBV20-1; J gene: TRBJ1-1; CDR3 protein: CSAVPGPVNTEAFF; CDR3 DNA: TGCAGTGCTGTACCGGGACCGGTGAACACTGAAGCTTTCTTT
D gene: TRBD2; clone size: NA; CDR3 length: 17; V gene: TRBV2; J gene: TRBJ2-5; CDR3 protein: CASRTPGLALYQETQYF; CDR3 DNA: TGTGCCAGCAGAACACCGGGACTAGCTCTTTACCAAGAGACCCAGTACTTC
D gene: NA; clone size: many; CDR3 length: 15; V gene: TRBV28; J gene: TRBJ2-5; CDR3 protein: CASSSQGRGRGAQYF; CDR3 DNA: TGTGCCAGCAGTTCTCAGGGGCGGGGTAGAGGGGCCCAGTACTTC
D gene: NA; clone size: NA; CDR3 length: 12; V gene: TRBV20-1; J gene: TRBJ1-2; CDR3 protein: CSAWDLPSGYTF; CDR3 DNA: TGCAGTGCTTGGGACCTTCCTAGCGGCTACACCTTC
D gene: NA; clone size: NA; CDR3 length: 15; V gene: TRBV7-9; J gene: TRBJ2-5; CDR3 protein: CASSLGSPGVETQYF; CDR3 DNA: TGTGCCAGCAGCCTCGGCAGCCCGGGGGTAGAGACCCAGTACTTC
D gene: NA; clone size: many; CDR3 length: 14; V gene: TRBV19; J gene: TRBJ2-7; CDR3 protein: CASSISGALNEQYF; CDR3 DNA: TGTGCCAGTAGTATAAGTGGGGCGCTCAACGAGCAGTACTTC